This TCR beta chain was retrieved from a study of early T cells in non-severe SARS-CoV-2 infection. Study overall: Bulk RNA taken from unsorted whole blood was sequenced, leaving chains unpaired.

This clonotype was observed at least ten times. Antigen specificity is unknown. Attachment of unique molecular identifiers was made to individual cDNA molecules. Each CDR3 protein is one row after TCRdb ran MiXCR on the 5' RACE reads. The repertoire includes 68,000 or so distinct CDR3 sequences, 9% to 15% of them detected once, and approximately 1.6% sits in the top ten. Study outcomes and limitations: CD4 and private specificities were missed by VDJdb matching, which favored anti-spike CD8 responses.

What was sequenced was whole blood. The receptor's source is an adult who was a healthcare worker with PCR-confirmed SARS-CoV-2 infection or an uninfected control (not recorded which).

CDR3 nucleotides: TGCAGTGCCACCACAGGGGGAGAGACCCAGTACTTC. It translates to CSATTGGETQYF. J is TRBJ2-5 and V is TRBV20-1, with 8 bases lining up with TRBD1. This CDR3 spans 12 amino acids. The V segment lost 6 bases and the J segment 4 bases; nucleotides outside the gene matches: 4. Germline V gene sequence: CDR1 DFQATT, CDR2 SNEGSKA (reference sequence).